This T cell receptor beta chain was retrieved from a study of control samples from healthy donors and cancer patients. Assay used: immunoSEQ multiplex PCR; TCRdb lists only in-frame clones, some missing. The sample yields about 99,000 clones, roughly 89% seen once. This clone was seen just once. Source material: PBMCs. The TCR was taken from a man aged 55 to 70 with lung cancer.

The CDR3 sequence is CASSLVLNTEAFF. DNA for the CDR3: TGTGCCAGCAGCTTAGTTTTGAACACTGAAGCTTTCTTT. The chain uses TRBV7-6 and TRBJ1-1, with no clear D. CDR1 is SGHVS and CDR2 is FNYEAQ in the germline V gene. Trimming removed 1 base at V and 0 bases at J, with 3 bases between. The CDR3 is 13 residues long.